This T cell receptor beta chain stems from a study of CD8 T cells in Susac syndrome. Study-wide results and limits: Acknowledgment was made by the study that its TCR sequencing and HLA analysis involved a relatively small number of individuals.

RNA amounts of 0.5 to 1 ug underwent reverse transcription with random hexamers. TCRdb used MiXCR to reprocess the immunoSEQ multiplex PCR reads, holding one entry per CDR3 protein. Altogether approximately 120,000 distinct CDR3 sequences are present, 90% to 95% being singletons, with the ten largest covering 0.065% to 0.09%. About this clonotype itself: Its target is unknown.

Specimen: CD4+ T cells from PBMCs. The TCR originated in a human donor in good health.

Here the CDR3 DNA reads TGTGCCAGCAGCCAATGGGCCCAGGGGTTAGGTCAGCCCCAGCATTTT. Encoded protein: CASSQWAQGLGQPQHF. V is TRBV16 and J is TRBJ1-5, with TRBD1 as a possible D gene (6 bases). From germline, CDR1 is KGHSY and CDR2 FQNENV. V lost 1 base and J lost 6, with 16 bases in between. The CDR3 loop spans 16 amino acids.